The 17 T cell receptor beta chains below were found in one sample sequenced in a study of identical twins. MiXCR was run by TCRdb on the 5' RACE reads, yielding one entry per CDR3 protein. This table has hundreds of thousands of distinct CDR3 sequences, around an eighth appearing once. The same sample was also used in a study of yellow fever vaccine responses in identical twins.

The material sequenced was PBMCs. The receptors derive from a woman aged 18-29 years in good health.

This clonotype has just one count. This chain links TRBV7-2 with TRBJ2-1; maybe TRBD2 (6 bases). Germline loops: CDR1 SGHTA, CDR2 FQGNSA. This CDR3 is 17 amino acids long. The ends were cut back, 5 bases at V and 9 bases at J, with 26 bases in the middle. CDR3 bases: TGTGCCAGCAGCCCCGGGGGAGGACTCGCCCGTCTGGGTGAGCAGTTCTTC. This encodes CASSPGGGLARLGEQFF.

The chain carries TRBV20-1 and TRBJ2-2; 11 nucleotides line up with TRBD2. V lost 4 bases and J lost 6; bases outside the gene matches: 13. Germline V gene lookup returns CDR1 DFQATT and CDR2 SNEGSKA (reference sequence). CDR3 length: 17 residues. The CDR3 spells CSAKRLAGLREAGELFF. As DNA, the CDR3 is TGCAGTGCTAAAAGACTAGCGGGACTTCGTGAGGCCGGGGAGCTGTTTTTT.

This clonotype was seen just once. The chain links TRBV7-2 to TRBJ1-2; TRBD1 matches at 11 bases. The J segment lost 1 base and the V segment lost 7 bases, leaving 5 bases of the junction unmatched. Germline CDR1 and CDR2: SGHTA and FQGNSA. The CDR3 runs 15 residues. CDR3 sequence: CASIPGTGGNYGYTF. The CDR3 bases are TGTGCCAGCATCCCGGGGACAGGGGGTAACTATGGCTACACCTTC. The full variable domain, its missing parts supplied by reference TRBV7-2 and TRBJ1-2, is GAGVSQSPSNKVTEKGKDVELRCDPISGHTALYWYRQSLGQGLEFLIYFQGNSAPDKSGLPSDRFSAERTGGSVSTLTIQRTQQEDSAVYLCASIPGTGGNYGYTFGSGTRLTVV.

This clonotype has only a few counts. The chain links TRBV28 to TRBJ2-3; 8 bases match TRBD1. The germline CDR1 and CDR2 sequences are MDHEN and SYDVKM. Trimming removed 4 bases from V and 4 bases from J; junction bases left unmatched: 13. This CDR3 is 17 amino acids long. The CDR3 reads CASSSPPGGQGSDTQYF. For the CDR3, the DNA is TGTGCCAGCAGTTCCCCGCCAGGCGGACAGGGATCAGATACGCAGTATTTT.

The table lists this clonotype with a few counts. This chain connects TRBV2 to TRBJ2-3; 9 bases match TRBD1. The CDR3 contains 15 residues. V lost 6 bases to trimming and J lost 3 bases; unmatched junction nucleotides: 7. The germline CDR1 and CDR2 sequences are SNHLY and FYNNEI. This CDR3 reads CASRPGTGRTDTQYF. The CDR3 DNA sequence: TGTGCCAGCAGACCCGGGACAGGGAGGACAGATACGCAGTATTTT.

The table lists this clonotype with a few counts. This sequence joins TRBV24-1 and TRBJ2-1; TRBD2 matches 8 bases. The CDR3 is made up of 14 amino acids. The V gene's germline CDR1 is KGHDR and CDR2 SFDVKD. V lost 4 bases, J lost 7 bases, and 5 bases stayed unmatched. CDR3 amino acids: CATSDRGGRNEQFF. CDR3 sequence (DNA): TGTGCCACCAGTGACCGGGGGGGGAGGAATGAGCAGTTCTTC.

V is TRBV20-1 and J is TRBJ2-1; 10 bases map to TRBD2. The trim removed 6 bases at V and 2 bases at J, leaving 4 bases unmatched. The germline gives CDR1 DFQATT, CDR2 SNEGSKA (reference sequence). The CDR3 is 14 residues long. The CDR3 sequence is CSADGTSAYNEQFF. In DNA, the CDR3 is TGCAGTGCCGACGGGACTAGCGCCTACAATGAGCAGTTCTTC.

This clonotype was seen more than once but under ten times. The rearrangement uses TRBV2 and TRBJ2-1; no firm D call. The V gene's germline CDR1 is SNHLY and CDR2 FYNNEI. The V and J ends lost 3 bases and 15 bases respectively, with 12 bases between them. The CDR3 runs to 11 residues. The CDR3 sequence is CASSDLYQRFF. The DNA for the CDR3 is TGTGCCAGCAGTGATCTCTATCAGCGGTTCTTC.

The chain has TRBV20-1 and TRBJ2-7; D not certain. Germline CDR1 reads DFQATT; CDR2 reads SNEGSKA (reference sequence). This CDR3 contains 14 residues. The CDR3 sequence: CSPKAWRCTYEQYF. Here the CDR3 DNA reads TGCTCCCCCAAGGCTTGGCGGTGTACCTACGAGCAGTACTTC.

This clonotype was seen only a few times. The genes are TRBV6-1 and TRBJ2-3, with TRBD2 matching 7 bases. The CDR3 runs to 15 residues. Trimming took 0 bases from V and 3 from J; bases not matched to a gene: 3. Germline loops: CDR1 MNHNS, CDR2 SASEGT. This CDR3 is CASSEAGGRTDTQYF. The CDR3 coding sequence is TGTGCCAGCAGTGAAGCGGGGGGGAGGACAGATACGCAGTATTTT.

This clonotype occurred a few times. The V call is TRBV20-1, the J call TRBJ2-1, with TRBD2 matching over 13 bases. V gave up 2 bases and J gave up 1 base; unmatched junction bases: 2. The CDR3 has 16 residues. Germline CDR1 is DFQATT and CDR2 is SNEGSKA (reference sequence). CDR3: CSARRLAGGSYNEQFF. In nucleotides, the CDR3 is TGCAGTGCTAGAAGACTAGCGGGAGGTTCCTACAATGAGCAGTTCTTC.

The rearrangement links TRBV7-6 to TRBJ2-2; possibly TRBD1 for D (6 bases). The CDR3 loop spans 19 amino acids. Germline lookup yields CDR1 SGHVS and CDR2 FNYEAQ. V lost 1 base and J lost 1, with 19 bases in between. CDR3 residues: CASSLVGLGTIRNTGELFF. The CDR3 DNA reads as TGTGCCAGCAGCTTAGTGGGTTTGGGGACAATACGGAACACCGGGGAGCTGTTTTTT.

This clonotype was detected many times. The chain is built from TRBV7-8 and TRBJ2-7, with D possibly TRBD1 on 6 matching bases. CDR3 length equals 14 residues. Germline CDR1 reads SGHVS; CDR2 reads FQNEAQ. Trimming removed 9 bases from V and 3 bases from J, with 18 bases in between. CDR3 DNA sequence: TGTGCCAGGACCTTCGTTGAGGACAGCTACGAGCAGTACGTC. Its translation: CARTFVEDSYEQYV.

This clonotype was seen more than once but under ten times. The chain has TRBV6-1 and TRBJ2-4, with a weak D call TRBD2 (5 bases). CDR3 length: 13 amino acids. Trimming took 10 bases from V and 6 from J, leaving 16 bases between them. The germline CDR1 and CDR2 sequences are MNHNS and SASEGT. Here the CDR3 DNA reads TGTGCCACCAGGACGGGGTGGGGAAACATTCAGTACTTC. Its translation is CATRTGWGNIQYF.

This clonotype was recorded many times. The rearrangement links TRBV20-1 to TRBJ2-3; 8 nucleotides align to TRBD2. V dropped 5 bases and J dropped 0; count of bases not matched to a gene: 13. Germline assignment: CDR1 DFQATT and CDR2 SNEGSKA (reference sequence). This CDR3 has 17 residues. CDR3 amino acids: CSAGDSTSGTSTDTQYF. The CDR3 nucleotides read TGCAGTGCTGGGGACTCTACTAGCGGAACTAGCACAGATACGCAGTATTTT.

The genes are TRBV5-1 and TRBJ2-5, with 7 bases aligning to TRBD2. The CDR3 spans 14 residues. In germline, CDR1 is SGHRS, CDR2 YFSETQ. The V segment lost 2 bases and the J segment 4 bases; nucleotides outside the gene matches: 5. This CDR3 reads CASSLGLDGETQYF. The CDR3 DNA reads as TGCGCCAGCAGCTTAGGACTAGATGGAGAGACCCAGTACTTC.

The rearrangement links TRBV19 to TRBJ2-5, with D perhaps TRBD1 (5 bases). Per the germline V gene, CDR1 is LNHDA and CDR2 is SQIVND (reference sequence). The CDR3 loop spans 12 amino acids. The ends were cut back, 5 bases at V and 7 bases at J, with 11 bases in the middle. The CDR3 nucleotides are TGTGCCAGTAGTGCAGGGTCGGGGACCCAGTACTTC. Translated: CASSAGSGTQYF.